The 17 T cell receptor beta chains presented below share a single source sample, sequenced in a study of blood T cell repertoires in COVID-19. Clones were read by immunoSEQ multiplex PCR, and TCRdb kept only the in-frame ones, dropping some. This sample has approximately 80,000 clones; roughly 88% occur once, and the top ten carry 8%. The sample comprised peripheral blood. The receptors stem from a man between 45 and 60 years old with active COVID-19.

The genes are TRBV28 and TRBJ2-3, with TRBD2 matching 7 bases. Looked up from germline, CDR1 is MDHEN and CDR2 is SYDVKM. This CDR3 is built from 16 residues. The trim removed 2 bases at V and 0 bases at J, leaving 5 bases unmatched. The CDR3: CASSLGLAASTDTQYF. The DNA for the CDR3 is TGTGCCAGCAGTTTAGGCCTAGCGGCTAGCACAGATACGCAGTATTTT.

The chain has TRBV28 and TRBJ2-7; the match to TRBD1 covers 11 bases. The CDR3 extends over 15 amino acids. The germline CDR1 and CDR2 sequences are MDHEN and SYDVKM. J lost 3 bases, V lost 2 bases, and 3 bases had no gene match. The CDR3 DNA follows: TGTGCCAGCAGTTTAACCGGGACAGGGGGCTACGAGCAGTACTTC. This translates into CASSLTGTGGYEQYF.

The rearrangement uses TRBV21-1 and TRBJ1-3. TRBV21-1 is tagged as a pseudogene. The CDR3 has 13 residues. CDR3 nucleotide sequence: TGTGCCAGCACCGTAGTCTCTGGAAACACCATATATTTT. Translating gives CASTVVSGNTIYF.

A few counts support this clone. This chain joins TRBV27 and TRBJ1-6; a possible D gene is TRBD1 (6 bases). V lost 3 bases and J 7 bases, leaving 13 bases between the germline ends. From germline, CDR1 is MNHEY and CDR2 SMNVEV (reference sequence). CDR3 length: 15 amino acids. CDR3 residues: CASSFGGAVNSPLHF. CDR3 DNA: TGTGCCAGCAGTTTTGGGGGCGCGGTCAATTCACCCCTCCACTTT.

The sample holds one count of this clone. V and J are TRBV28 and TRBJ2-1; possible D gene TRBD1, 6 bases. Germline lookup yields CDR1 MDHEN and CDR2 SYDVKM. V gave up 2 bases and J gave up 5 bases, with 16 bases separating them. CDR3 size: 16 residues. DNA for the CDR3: TGTGCCAGCAGTTTAATTGCGGCAGGGGACCACAATGAGCAGTTCTTC. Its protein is CASSLIAAGDHNEQFF.

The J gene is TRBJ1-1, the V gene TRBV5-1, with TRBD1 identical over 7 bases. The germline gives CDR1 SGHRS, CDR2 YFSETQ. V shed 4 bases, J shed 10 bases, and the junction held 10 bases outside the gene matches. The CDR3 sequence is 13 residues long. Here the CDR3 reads CASSPVGDRAAFF. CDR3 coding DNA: TGCGCCAGCAGCCCCGTGGGTGACAGGGCAGCTTTCTTT.

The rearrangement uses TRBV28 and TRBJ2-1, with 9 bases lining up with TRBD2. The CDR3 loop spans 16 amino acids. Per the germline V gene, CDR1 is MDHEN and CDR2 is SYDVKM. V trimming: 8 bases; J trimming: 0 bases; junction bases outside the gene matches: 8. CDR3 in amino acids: CASLSGGLSSYNEQFF. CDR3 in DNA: TGTGCCAGCCTTAGCGGGGGCCTGAGCTCCTACAATGAGCAGTTCTTC.

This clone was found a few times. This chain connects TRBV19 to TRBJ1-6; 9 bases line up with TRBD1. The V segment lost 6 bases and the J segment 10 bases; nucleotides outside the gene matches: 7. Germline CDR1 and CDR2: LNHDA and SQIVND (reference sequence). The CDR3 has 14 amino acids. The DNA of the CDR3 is TGTGCCAGTAGGCCCCGGGACAGGGTCTCACCCCTCCACTTT. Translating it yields CASRPRDRVSPLHF. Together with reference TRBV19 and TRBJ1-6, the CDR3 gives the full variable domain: DGGITQSPKYLFRKEGQNVTLSCEQNLNHDAMYWYRQDPGQGLRLIYYSQIVNDFQKGDIAEGYSVSREKKESFPLTVTSAQKNPTAFYLCASRPRDRVSPLHFGNGTRLTVT.

CDR3 coding DNA: TGCGCCAGCAGCCAAAGCTCCCTTCAAATCACAGATACGCAGTATTTT. It encodes CASSQSSLQITDTQYF. V gene TRBV4-3 combines with J gene TRBJ2-3, with no clear D. Germline values: CDR1 LGHNA, CDR2 YSLEER. This CDR3 comprises 16 residues. V lost 2 bases and J 2 bases, leaving 14 bases between the germline ends.

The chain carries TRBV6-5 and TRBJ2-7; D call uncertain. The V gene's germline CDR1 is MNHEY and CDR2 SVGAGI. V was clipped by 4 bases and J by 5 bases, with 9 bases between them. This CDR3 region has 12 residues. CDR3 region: CASSSVFDEQYF. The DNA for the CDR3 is TGTGCCAGCAGTTCGGTCTTTGACGAGCAGTACTTC.

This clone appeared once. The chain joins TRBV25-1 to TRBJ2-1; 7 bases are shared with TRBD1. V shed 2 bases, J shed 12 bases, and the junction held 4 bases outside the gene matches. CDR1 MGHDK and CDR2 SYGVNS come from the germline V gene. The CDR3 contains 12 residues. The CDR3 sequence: CASSEDREGQFF. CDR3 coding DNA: TGTGCCAGCAGTGAAGACAGGGAAGGGCAGTTCTTC.

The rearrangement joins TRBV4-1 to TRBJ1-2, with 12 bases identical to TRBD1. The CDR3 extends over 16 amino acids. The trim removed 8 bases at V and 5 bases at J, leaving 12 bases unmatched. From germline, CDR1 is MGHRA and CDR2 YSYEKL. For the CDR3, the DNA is TGCGCCAGCTCTCGGGACAGGGGGCCTCGGGGGTATGGCTACACCTTC. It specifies CASSRDRGPRGYGYTF.

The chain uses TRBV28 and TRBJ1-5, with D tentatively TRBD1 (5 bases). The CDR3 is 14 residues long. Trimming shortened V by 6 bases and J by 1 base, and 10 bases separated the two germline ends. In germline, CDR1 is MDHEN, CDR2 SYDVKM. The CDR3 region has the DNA TGTGCCAGCAGCCAGGGAGGGAGCAATCAGCCCCAGCATTTT. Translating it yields CASSQGGSNQPQHF.

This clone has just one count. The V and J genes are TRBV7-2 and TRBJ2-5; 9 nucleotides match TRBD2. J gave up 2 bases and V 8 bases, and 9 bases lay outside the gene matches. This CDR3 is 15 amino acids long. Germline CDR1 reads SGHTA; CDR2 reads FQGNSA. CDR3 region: CASVRASGRQETQYF. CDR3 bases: TGTGCCAGCGTTAGAGCCAGCGGGAGGCAAGAGACCCAGTACTTC.

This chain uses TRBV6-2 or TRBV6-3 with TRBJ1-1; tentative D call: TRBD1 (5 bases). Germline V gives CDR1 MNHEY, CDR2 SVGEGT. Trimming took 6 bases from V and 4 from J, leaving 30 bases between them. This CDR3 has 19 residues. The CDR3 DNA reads TGTGCCAGCAGACCTCCGACCCCAAGCTCGCAGGGCCGATTCACTGAAGCTTTCTTT. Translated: CASRPPTPSSQGRFTEAFF.

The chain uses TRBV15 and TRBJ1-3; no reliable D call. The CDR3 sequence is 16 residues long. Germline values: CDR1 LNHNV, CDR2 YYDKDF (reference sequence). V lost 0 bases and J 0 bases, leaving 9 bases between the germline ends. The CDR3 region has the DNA TGTGCCACCAGCAGAGATATAGGAGGCTCTGGAAACACCATATATTTT. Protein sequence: CATSRDIGGSGNTIYF.

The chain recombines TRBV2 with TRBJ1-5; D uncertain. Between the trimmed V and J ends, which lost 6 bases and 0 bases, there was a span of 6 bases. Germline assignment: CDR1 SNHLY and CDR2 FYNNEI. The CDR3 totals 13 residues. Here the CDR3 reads CASRENSNQPQHF. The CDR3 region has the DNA TGTGCCAGCAGAGAGAATAGCAATCAGCCCCAGCATTTT. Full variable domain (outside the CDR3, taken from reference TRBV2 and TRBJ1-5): EPEVTQTPSHQVTQMGQEVILRCVPISNHLYFYWYRQILGQKVEFLVSFYNNEISEKSEIFDDQFSVERPDGSNFTLKIRSTKLEDSAMYFCASRENSNQPQHFGDGTRLSIL.